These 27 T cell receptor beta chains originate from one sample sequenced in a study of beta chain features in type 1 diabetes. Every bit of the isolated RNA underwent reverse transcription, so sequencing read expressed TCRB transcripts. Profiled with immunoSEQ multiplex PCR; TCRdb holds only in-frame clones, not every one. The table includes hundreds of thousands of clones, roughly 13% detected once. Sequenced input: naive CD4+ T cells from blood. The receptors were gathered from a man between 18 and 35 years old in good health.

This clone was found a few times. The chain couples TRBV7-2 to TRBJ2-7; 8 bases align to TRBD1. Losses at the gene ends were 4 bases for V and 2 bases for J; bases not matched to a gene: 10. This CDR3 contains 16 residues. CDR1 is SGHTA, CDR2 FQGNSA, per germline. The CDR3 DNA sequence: TGTGCCAGCAGCTCGAAGCTCCCGGGACAGGCCTACGAGCAGTACTTC. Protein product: CASSSKLPGQAYEQYF.

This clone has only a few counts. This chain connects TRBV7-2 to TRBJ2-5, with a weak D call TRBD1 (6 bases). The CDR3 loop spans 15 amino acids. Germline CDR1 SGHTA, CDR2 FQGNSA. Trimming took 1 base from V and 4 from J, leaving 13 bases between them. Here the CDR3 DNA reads TGTGCCAGCAGCTTAGAGACAGGCTGGACAGAGACCCAGTACTTC. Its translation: CASSLETGWTETQYF.

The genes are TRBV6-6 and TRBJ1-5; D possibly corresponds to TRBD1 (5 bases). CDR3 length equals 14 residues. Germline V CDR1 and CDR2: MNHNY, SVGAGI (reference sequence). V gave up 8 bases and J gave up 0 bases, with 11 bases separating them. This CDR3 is CASWRQGSNQPQHF. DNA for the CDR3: TGTGCCAGCTGGCGTCAGGGTAGCAATCAGCCCCAGCATTTT.

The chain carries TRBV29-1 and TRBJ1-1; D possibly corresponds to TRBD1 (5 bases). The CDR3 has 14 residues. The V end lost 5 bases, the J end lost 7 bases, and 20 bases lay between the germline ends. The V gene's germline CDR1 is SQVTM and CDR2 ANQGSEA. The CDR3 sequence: CSVRGLSLSVEAFF. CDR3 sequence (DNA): TGCAGCGTTAGGGGTTTAAGTCTTTCGGTTGAAGCTTTCTTT.

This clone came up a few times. CDR3 in DNA: TGTGCCAGCAGTTACTCGACTGAGAACTATGGCTACACCTTC. This codes for CASSYSTENYGYTF. The gene calls are TRBV6-5 and TRBJ1-2; D uncertain. The germline gives CDR1 MNHEY, CDR2 SVGAGI. V dropped 0 bases and J dropped 2 bases, with 7 bases sitting between them. CDR3 size: 14 residues.

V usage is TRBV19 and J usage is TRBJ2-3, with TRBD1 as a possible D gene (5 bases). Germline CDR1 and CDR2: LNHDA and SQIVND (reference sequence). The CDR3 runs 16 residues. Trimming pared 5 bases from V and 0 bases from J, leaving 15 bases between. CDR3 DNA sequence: TGTGCCAGTAGTGCAACAGGCCAGGGAAGCACAGATACGCAGTATTTT. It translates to CASSATGQGSTDTQYF.

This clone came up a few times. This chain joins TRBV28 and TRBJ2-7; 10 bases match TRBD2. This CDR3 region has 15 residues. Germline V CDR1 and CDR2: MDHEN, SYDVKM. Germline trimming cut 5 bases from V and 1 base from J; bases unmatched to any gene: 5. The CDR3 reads CASSVTGLASYEQYF. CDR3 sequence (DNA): TGTGCCAGCAGTGTAACGGGACTAGCGTCCTACGAGCAGTACTTC.

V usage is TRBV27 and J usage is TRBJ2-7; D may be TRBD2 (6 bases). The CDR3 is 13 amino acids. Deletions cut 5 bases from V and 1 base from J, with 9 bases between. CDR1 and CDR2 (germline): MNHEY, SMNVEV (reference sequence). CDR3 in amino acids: CASSGDSSYEQYF. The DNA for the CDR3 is TGTGCCAGCAGTGGGGACTCTTCCTACGAGCAGTACTTC.

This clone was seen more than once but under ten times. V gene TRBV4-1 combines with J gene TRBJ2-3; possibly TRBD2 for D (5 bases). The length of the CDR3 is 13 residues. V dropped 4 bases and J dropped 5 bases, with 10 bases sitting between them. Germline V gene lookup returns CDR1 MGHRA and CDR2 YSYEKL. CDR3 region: CASSPPGVDTQYF. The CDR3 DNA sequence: TGCGCCAGCAGCCCTCCCGGGGTAGATACGCAGTATTTT.

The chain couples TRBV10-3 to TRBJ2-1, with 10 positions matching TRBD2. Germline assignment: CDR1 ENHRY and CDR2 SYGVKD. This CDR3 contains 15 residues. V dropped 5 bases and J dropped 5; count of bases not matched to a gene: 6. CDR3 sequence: CAISSGGAWDNEQFF. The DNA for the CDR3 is TGTGCCATCAGTAGCGGGGGGGCCTGGGACAATGAGCAGTTCTTC.

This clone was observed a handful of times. The DNA of the CDR3 is TGTGTCTGTGGCGGCGGGGGGAACACCGGGGAGCTGTTTTTT. As protein: CVCGGGGNTGELFF. The chain joins TRBV7-9 to TRBJ2-2; 7 bases align to TRBD2. Germline V CDR1 and CDR2: SEHNR, FQNEAQ (reference sequence). The CDR3 is 14 residues long.

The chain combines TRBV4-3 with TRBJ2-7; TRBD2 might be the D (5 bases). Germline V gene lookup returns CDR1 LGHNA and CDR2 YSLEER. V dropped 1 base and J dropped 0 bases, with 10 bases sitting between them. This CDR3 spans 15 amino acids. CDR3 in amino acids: CASSQGYTSSYEQYF. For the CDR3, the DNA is TGCGCCAGCAGCCAAGGATATACTAGCTCCTACGAGCAGTACTTC.

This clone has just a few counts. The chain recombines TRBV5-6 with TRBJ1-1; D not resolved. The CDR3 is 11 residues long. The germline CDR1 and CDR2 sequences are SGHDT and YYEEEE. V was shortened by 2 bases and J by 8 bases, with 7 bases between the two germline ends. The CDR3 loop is CASSFRGEAFF. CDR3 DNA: TGTGCCAGCAGCTTCCGCGGAGAAGCTTTCTTT.

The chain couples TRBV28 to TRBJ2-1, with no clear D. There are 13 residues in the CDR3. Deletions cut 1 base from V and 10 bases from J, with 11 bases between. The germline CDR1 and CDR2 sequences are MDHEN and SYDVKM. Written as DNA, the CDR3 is TGTGCCAGCAGTTTATTGGGTCCGGAGGAGCAGTTCTTC. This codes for CASSLLGPEEQFF.

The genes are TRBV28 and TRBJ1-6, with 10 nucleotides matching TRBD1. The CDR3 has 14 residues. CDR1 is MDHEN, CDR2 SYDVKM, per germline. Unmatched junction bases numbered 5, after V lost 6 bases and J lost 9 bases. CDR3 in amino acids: CASSPTGGPSPLHF. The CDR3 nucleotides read TGTGCCAGCAGCCCGACAGGGGGCCCTTCACCCCTCCACTTT.

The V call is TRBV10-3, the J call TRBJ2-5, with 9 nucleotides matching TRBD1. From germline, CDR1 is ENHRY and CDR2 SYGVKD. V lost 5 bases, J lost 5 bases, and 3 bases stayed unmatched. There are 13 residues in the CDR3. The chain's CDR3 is CAISKDRGETQYF. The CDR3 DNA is TGTGCCATCAGTAAGGACAGGGGCGAGACCCAGTACTTC.

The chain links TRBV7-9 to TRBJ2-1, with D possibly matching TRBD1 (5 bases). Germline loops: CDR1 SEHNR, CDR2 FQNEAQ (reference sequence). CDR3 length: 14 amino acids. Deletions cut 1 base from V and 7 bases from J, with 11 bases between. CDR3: CASSLGQGRNEQFF. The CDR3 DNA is TGTGCCAGCAGCTTAGGTCAGGGCCGGAATGAGCAGTTCTTC. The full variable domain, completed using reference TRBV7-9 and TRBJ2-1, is DTGVSQNPRHKITKRGQNVTFRCDPISEHNRLYWYRQTLGQGPEFLTYFQNEAQLEKSRLLSDRFSAERPKGSFSTLEIQRTEQGDSAMYLCASSLGQGRNEQFFGPGTRLTVL.

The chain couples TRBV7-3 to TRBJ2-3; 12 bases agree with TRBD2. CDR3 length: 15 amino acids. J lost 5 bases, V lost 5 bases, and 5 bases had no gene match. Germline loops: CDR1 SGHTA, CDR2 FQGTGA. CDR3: CASSPRLAGVDTQYF. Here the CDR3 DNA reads TGTGCCAGCAGCCCCCGACTAGCGGGGGTAGATACGCAGTATTTT.

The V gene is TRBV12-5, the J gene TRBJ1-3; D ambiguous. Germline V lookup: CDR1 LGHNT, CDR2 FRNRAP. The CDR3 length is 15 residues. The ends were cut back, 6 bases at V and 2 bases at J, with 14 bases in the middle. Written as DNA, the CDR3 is TGTGCTAGTGGGGATGATACTAGGGCTGGAAACACCATATATTTT. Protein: CASGDDTRAGNTIYF.

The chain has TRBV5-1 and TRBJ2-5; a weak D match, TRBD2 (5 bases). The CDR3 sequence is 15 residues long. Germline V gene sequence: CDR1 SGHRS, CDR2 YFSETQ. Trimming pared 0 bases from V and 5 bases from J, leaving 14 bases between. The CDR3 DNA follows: TGCGCCAGCAGCTTGGTGCCGTCGGGGTGGGAGACCCAGTACTTC. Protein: CASSLVPSGWETQYF.

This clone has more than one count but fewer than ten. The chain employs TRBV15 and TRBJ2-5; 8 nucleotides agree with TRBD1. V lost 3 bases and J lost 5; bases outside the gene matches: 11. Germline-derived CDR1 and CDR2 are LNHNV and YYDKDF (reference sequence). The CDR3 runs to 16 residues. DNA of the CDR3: TGTGCCACCAGCAGGACTTTACAGGGGGTTGGGGAGACCCAGTACTTC. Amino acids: CATSRTLQGVGETQYF.

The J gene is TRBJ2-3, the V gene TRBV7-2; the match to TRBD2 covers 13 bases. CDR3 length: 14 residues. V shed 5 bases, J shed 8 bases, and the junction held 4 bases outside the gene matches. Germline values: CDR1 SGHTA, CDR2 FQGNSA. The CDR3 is CASSTLAGGRTQYF. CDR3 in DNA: TGTGCCAGCAGCACACTAGCGGGGGGGCGTACGCAGTATTTT. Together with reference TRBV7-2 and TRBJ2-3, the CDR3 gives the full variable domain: GAGVSQSPSNKVTEKGKDVELRCDPISGHTALYWYRQSLGQGLEFLIYFQGNSAPDKSGLPSDRFSAERTGGSVSTLTIQRTQQEDSAVYLCASSTLAGGRTQYFGPGTRLTVL.

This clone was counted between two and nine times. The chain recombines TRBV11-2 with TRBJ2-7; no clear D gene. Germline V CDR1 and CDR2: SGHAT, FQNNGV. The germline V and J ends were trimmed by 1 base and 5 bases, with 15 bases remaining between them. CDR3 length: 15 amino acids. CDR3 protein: CASSLALRPSNEQYF. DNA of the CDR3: TGTGCCAGCAGCTTAGCCCTTCGCCCCTCTAACGAGCAGTACTTC.

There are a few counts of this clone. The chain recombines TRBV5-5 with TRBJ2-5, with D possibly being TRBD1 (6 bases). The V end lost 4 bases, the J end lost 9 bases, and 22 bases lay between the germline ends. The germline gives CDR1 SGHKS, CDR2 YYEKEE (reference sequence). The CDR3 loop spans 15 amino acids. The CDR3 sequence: CASSPTGLGQGSQYF. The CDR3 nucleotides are TGTGCCAGCAGCCCCACCGGACTGGGACAAGGCTCCCAGTACTTC.

The CDR3 coding sequence is TGTGCCAGCAGTTACGGAGGAGGCAATCAGCCCCAGCATTTT. Its translation: CASSYGGGNQPQHF. The chain carries TRBV6-5 and TRBJ1-5; D gene uncertain. The CDR3 spans 14 residues. With 2 bases removed from V and 2 bases from J, the gap between germline ends came to 7 bases. Germline assignment: CDR1 MNHEY and CDR2 SVGAGI.

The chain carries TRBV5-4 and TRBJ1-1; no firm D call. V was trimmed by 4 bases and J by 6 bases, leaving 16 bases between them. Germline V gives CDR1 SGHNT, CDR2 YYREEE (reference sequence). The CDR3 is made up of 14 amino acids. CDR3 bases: TGTGCCAGCAGCCTTGGCGGGTATCAGGCTGAAGCTTTCTTT. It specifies CASSLGGYQAEAFF.

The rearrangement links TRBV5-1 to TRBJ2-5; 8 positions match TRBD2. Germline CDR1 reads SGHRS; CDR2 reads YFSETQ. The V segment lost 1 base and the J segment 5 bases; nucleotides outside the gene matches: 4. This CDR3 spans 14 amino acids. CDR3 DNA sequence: TGCGCCAGCAGCTTGAATCGGGGGGGGGAGACCCAGTACTTC. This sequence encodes CASSLNRGGETQYF. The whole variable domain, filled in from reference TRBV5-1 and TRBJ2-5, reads KAGVTQTPRYLIKTRGQQVTLSCSPISGHRSVSWYQQTPGQGLQFLFEYFSETQRNKGNFPGRFSGRQFSNSRSEMNVSTLELGDSALYLCASSLNRGGETQYFGPGTRLLVL.